This T cell receptor (beta chain) was recorded in a study of tumor-infiltrating lymphocytes in primary liver carcinoma. Study-level points and caveats: Merely some 8-24% of top clones spanned all five tumor regions. It was in tumors, not blood, that the top-250-clone fraction was significantly higher (p = 0.039).

Trimming cost V 6 bases and J 3 bases, with 15 bases left between them. The CDR3 extends over 14 amino acids. From germline, CDR1 is MNHNS and CDR2 SASEGT. Researchers generated TCR beta cDNA from about 450 ng of total RNA, relying on a constant-region primer. Generation of the TCR beta libraries relied on three nested multiplex PCR rounds using slightly modified ARM-PCR. The opening two PCR rounds, 10 cycles each, paired TRBV1-TRBV30 forward primers with a C-beta reverse primer. TCRdb re-analysed the multiplex PCR reads in MiXCR, keeping a single row per CDR3 protein. The table records 47,000 or so distinct CDR3 sequences, about three quarters of them present only once. Scientists recovered RNA and DNA together from roughly 18-30 mg of unsorted bulk tissue. The patients presented with primary liver carcinoma, which was managed through surgical resection. The study found over 90% viable tumor cells in every tumor sample.

With regard to this clonotype: Antigen specificity is unknown. Given the absence of the conserved phenylalanine or tryptophan at the CDR3 end, a read error is likely.

The clonotype comes from a middle-aged man with primary liver carcinoma and hepatitis B virus infection. The chain links TRBV6-1 to TRBJ2-7, with D unclear. The material sequenced was liver tumor tissue from sampling region 3. Stated subset: tumor region T3, left-lateral pole. CDR3 nucleotides: TGTGCCAGCAGCCTCTGGGATAAAAGCTACGAGCAGTACCTC. Protein sequence: CASSLWDKSYEQYL.